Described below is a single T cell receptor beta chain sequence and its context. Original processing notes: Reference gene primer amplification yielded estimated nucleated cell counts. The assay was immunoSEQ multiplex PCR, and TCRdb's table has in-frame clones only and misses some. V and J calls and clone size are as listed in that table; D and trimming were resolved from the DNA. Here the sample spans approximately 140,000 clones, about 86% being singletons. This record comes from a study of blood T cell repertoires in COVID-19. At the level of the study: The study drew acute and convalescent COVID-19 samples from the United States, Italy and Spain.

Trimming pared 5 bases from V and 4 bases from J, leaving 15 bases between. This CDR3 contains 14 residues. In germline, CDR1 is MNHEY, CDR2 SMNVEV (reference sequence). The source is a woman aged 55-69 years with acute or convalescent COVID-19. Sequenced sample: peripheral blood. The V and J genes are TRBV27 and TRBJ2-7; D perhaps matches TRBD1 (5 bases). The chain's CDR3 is CASSPRVGAYEQYF. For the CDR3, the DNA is TGTGCCAGCAGTCCCCGTGTTGGGGCTTACGAGCAGTACTTC.